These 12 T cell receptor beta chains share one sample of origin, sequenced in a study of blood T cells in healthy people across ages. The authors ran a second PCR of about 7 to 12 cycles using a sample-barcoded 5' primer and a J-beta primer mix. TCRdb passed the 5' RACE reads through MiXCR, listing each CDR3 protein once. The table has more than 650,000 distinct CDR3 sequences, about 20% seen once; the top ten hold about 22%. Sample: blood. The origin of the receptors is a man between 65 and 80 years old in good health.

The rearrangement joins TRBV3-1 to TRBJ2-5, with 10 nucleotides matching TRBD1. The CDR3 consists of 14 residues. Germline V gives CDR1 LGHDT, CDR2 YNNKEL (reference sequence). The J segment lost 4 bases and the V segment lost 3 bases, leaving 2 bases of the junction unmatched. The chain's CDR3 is CASSHRDRGETQYF. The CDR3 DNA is TGTGCCAGCAGCCACCGGGACAGGGGAGAGACCCAGTACTTC.

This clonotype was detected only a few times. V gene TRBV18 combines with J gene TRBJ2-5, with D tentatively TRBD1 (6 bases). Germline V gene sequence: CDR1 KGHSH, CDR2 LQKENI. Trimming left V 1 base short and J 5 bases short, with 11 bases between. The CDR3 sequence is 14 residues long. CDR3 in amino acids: CASSPLDRMETQYF. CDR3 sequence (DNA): TGTGCCAGCTCACCACTAGACAGGATGGAGACCCAGTACTTC.

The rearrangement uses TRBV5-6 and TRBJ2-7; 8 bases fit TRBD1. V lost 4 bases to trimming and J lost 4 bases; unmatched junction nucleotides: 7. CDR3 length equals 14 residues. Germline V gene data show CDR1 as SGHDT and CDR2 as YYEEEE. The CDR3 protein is CASSPHQGAYEQYF. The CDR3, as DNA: TGTGCCAGCAGCCCTCATCAGGGGGCATACGAGCAGTACTTC.

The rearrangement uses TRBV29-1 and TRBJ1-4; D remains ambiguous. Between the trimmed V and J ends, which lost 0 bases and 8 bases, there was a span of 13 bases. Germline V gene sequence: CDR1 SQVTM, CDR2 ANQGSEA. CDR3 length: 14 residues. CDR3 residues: CSVEEGDFEEKLFF. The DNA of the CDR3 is TGCAGCGTTGAAGAAGGCGATTTCGAAGAAAAACTGTTTTTT.

The CDR3 reads CASSSGQGPSRSYEQYV. The CDR3 bases are TGTGCCAGCAGTTCGGGACAGGGCCCTTCTAGATCCTACGAGCAGTACGTC. The V and J genes are TRBV28 and TRBJ2-5; 9 bases are a match to TRBD1. The J call is doubtful: the DNA matches TRBJ2-7 better. CDR1 and CDR2 from the germline V gene are MDHEN and SYDVKM. CDR3 size: 17 residues.

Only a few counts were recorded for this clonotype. Here the CDR3 DNA reads TGCGCCAGCAGCCAAACCTACGGCGGTAACTATGGCTACACCTTC. It specifies CASSQTYGGNYGYTF. The chain joins TRBV4-3 to TRBJ1-2; D not certain. Germline V gene data show CDR1 as LGHNA and CDR2 as YSLEER. The V and J ends lost 2 bases and 1 base respectively, with 11 bases between them. The CDR3 is 15 amino acids.

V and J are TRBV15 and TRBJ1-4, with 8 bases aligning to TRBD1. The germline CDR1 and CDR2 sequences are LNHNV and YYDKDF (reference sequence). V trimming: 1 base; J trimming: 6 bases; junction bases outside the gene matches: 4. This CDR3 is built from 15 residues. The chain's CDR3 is CATSRAGGPYEKLFF. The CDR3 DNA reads TGTGCCACCAGCAGAGCAGGGGGCCCGTATGAAAAACTGTTTTTT.

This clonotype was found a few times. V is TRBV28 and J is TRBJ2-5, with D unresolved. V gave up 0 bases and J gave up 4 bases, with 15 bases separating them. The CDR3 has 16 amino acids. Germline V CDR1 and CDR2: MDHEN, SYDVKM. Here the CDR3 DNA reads TGTGCCAGCAGTTTATGGGCCAGTTCACGAGGAGAGACCCAGTACTTC. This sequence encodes CASSLWASSRGETQYF.

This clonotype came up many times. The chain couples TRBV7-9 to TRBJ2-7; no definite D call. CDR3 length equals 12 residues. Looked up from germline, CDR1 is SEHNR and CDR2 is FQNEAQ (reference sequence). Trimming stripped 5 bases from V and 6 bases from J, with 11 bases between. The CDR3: CASSPDKGEQYF. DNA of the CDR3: TGTGCCAGCAGCCCTGATAAGGGCGAGCAGTACTTC.

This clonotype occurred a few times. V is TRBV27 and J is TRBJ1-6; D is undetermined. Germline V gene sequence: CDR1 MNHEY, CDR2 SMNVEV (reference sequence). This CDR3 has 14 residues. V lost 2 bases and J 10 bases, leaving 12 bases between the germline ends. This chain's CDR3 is CASSLGGWESPLHF. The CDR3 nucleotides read TGTGCCAGCAGTTTAGGTGGTTGGGAGTCACCCCTCCACTTT.

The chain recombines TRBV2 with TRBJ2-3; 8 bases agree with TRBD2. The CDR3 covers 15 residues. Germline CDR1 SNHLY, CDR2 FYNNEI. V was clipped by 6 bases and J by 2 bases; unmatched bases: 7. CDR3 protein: CASRVLAVNTDTQYF. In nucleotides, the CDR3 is TGTGCCAGCAGAGTACTAGCGGTGAACACAGATACGCAGTATTTT.

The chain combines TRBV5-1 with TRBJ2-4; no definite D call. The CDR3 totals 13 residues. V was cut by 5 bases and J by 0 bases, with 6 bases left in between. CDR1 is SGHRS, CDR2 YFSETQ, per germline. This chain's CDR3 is CASRSLAKNIQYF. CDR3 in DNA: TGCGCCAGCAGGTCTCTAGCCAAAAACATTCAGTACTTC.